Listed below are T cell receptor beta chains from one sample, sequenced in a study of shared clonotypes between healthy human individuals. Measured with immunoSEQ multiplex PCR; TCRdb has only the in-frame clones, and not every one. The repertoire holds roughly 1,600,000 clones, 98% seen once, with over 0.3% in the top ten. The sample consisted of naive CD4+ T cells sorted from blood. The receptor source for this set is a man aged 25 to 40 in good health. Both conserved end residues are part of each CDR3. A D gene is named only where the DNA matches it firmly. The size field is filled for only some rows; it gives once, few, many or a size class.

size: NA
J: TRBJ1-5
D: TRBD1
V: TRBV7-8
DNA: TGTGCCAGCAGCGACCGACAGGGCCGCAATCAGCCCCAGCATTTT
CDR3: CASSDRQGRNQPQHF

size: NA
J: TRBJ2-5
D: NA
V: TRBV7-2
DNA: TGTGCCAGCAGCTTATCCCCGGCGGGGTGGGAGACCCAGTACTTC
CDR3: CASSLSPAGWETQYF

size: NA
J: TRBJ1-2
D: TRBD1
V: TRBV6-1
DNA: TGTGCCAGCAGTGAAGCGCTTCATGGGACAGTATATGGCTACACCTTC
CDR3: CASSEALHGTVYGYTF

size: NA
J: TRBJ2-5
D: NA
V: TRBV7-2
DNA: TGTGCCAGCAGCCTAAGGAGGTTTGAGACCCAGTACTTC
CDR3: CASSLRRFETQYF

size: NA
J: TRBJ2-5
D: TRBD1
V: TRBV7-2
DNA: TGTGCCAGCAGCTTAGGTGGGACAGAAGAGACCCAGTACTTC
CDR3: CASSLGGTEETQYF

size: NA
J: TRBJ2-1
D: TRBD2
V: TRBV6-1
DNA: TGTGCCAGCAGTGAGGTCGTAGCGGGAGGGCCCGGCTATGAGCAGTTCTTC
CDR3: CASSEVVAGGPGYEQFF

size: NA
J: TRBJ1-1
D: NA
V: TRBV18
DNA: TGTGCCAGCTCAACTTTAAGGGGGGCCCAGGACACTGAAGCTTTCTTT
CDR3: CASSTLRGAQDTEAFF

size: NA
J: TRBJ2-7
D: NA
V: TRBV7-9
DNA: TGTGCCAGCAGCCTCGGTGACGAGCAGTACTTC
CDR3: CASSLGDEQYF

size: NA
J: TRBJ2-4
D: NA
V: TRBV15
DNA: TGTGCCACCAGCAGAGATCCGGCGGGAGCCAAAAACATTCAGTACTTC
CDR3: CATSRDPAGAKNIQYF

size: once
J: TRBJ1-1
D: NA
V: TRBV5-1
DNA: TGCGCCAGCAGCTTGGAAGCGAACACTGAAGCTTTCTTT
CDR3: CASSLEANTEAFF

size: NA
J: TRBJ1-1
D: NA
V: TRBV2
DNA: TGTGCCAGCAGTGAAGCGAGTGGGCGGGGGGCTTTCTTT
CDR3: CASSEASGRGAFF

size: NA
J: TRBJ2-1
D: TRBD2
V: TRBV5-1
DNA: TGCGCCTCGACTAGCGGGGAGGATGAGCAGTTCTTC
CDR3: CASTSGEDEQFF

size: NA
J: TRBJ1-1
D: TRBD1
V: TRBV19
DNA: TGTGCCAGTAGTAGGAGGGGGCGGGCTGAAGCTTTCTTT
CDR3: CASSRRGRAEAFF

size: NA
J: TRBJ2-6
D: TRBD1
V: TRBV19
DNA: TGTGCCAGTACCCGACAGGGGGCGGCTGGGGCCAACGTCCTGACTTTC
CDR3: CASTRQGAAGANVLTF

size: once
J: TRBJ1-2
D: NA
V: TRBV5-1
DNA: TGCGCCAGCAGCTTGGTGTCAATCCGGGACATCGCTAACTATGGCTACACCTTC
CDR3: CASSLVSIRDIANYGYTF

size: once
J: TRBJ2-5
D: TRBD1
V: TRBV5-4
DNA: TGTGCCAGCAGCCAACTGACAGGGGGCACGGAGACCCAGTACTTC
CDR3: CASSQLTGGTETQYF

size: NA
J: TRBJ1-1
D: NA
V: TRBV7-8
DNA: TGTGCCAGCAGAGCTTTCTGGACAGACCTGAACACTGAAGCTTTCTTT
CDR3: CASRAFWTDLNTEAFF

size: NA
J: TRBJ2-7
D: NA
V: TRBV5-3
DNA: TGTGCCAGAAGCTTGGGGCTAGCACACGCCTACGAGCAGTACTTC
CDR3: CARSLGLAHAYEQYF

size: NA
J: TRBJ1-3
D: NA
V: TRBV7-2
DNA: TGTGCCAGCAGCTTAGTGGCGCAGGGTCACTCTGGAAACACCATATATTTT
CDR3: CASSLVAQGHSGNTIYF

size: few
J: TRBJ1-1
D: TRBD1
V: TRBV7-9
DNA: TGTGCCAGCAGCTTGGGGGACAGGTTGAACACTGAAGCTTTCTTT
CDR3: CASSLGDRLNTEAFF

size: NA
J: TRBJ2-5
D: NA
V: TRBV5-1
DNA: TGCGCCAGCAGCTCTACAGGGTTCCAAGAGACCCAGTACTTC
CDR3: CASSSTGFQETQYF

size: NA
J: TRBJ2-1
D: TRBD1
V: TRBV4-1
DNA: TGCGCCAGCAGCCAAGTGGGGAGGACAGGGTATGAGCAGTTCTTC
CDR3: CASSQVGRTGYEQFF

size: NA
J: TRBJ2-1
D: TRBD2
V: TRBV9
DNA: TGTGCCAGCAGCCAAGATCCAGCGGGATCCGTGCAGTTCTTC
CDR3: CASSQDPAGSVQFF

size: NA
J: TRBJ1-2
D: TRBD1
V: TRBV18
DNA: TGTGCCAGCTCACCACTGGGAGGGGGCACTTCTAACTATGGCTACACCTTC
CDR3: CASSPLGGGTSNYGYTF

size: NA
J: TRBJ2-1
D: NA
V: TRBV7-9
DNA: TGTGCCAGCAGCGATGGACTACAGAATTACAATGAGCAGTTCTTC
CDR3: CASSDGLQNYNEQFF

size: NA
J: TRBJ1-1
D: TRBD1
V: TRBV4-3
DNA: TGCGCCAGCAGCCAATACAGGGGAACTGAAGCTTTCTTT
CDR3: CASSQYRGTEAFF

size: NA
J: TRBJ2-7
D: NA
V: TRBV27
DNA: TGTGCCAGCAGTCCCCGAGGGAACCCCTACGAGCAGTACTTC
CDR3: CASSPRGNPYEQYF

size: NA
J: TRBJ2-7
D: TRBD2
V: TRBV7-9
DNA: TGTGCCAGCAGCTTAGTGTTGCGGACTAGCGGGAGCTACGAGCAGTACTTC
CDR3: CASSLVLRTSGSYEQYF

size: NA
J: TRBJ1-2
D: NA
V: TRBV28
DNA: TGTGCCAGCAGTTTCGGGATGAGGTATGGCTACACCTTC
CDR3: CASSFGMRYGYTF

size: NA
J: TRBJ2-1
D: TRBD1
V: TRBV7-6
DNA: TGTGCCAGCAGCACGGGACAGGGCTTCGATGAGCAGTTCTTC
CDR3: CASSTGQGFDEQFF

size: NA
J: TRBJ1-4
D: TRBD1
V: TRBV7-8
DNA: TGTGCCAGCAGCTTAGGGTTCAGGGGGACACTGGGGGAAAAACTGTTTTTT
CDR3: CASSLGFRGTLGEKLFF

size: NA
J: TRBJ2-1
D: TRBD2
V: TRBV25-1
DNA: TGTGCCAGCAGTAAGCAGACTAGCGGCAATGAGCAGTTCTTC
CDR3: CASSKQTSGNEQFF

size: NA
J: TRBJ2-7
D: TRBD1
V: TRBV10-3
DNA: TGTGCCATCAGTGACCTTGACAGGGCCCCTCTCTACGAGCAGTACTTC
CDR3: CAISDLDRAPLYEQYF

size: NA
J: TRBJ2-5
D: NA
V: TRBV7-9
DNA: TGTGCCAGCAGCTCCGCCCGGTACCAAGAGACCCAGTACTTC
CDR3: CASSSARYQETQYF

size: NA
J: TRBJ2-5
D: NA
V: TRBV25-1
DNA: TGTGCCAGCAGCGCTCGGGCTATGGGGGCACAGACCCAGTACTTC
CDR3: CASSARAMGAQTQYF

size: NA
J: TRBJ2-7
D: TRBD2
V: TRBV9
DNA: TGTGCCAGCAGCGAAGGGACTAGCGGGATCTACGAGCAGTACTTC
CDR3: CASSEGTSGIYEQYF

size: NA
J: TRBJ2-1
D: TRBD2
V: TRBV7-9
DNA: TGTGCCAGCAGCTTAGCGTTGACGGGAGGGCCAACGGGCAATGAGCAGTTCTTC
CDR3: CASSLALTGGPTGNEQFF

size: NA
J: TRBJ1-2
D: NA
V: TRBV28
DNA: TGTGCCAGCAGTCCCCACAGGGTCCTGAGTGGCTACACCTTC
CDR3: CASSPHRVLSGYTF

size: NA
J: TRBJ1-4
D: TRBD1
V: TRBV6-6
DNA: TGTGCCAGCAGGCACGGACAGGCTACAACTAATGAAAAACTGTTTTTT
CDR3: CASRHGQATTNEKLFF

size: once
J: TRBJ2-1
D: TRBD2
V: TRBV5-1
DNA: TGCGCCAGCAGCCCTACGGGACTAGCGGACCCCTTACGGCAGTTCTTC
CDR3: CASSPTGLADPLRQFF

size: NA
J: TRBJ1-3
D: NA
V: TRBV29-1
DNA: TGCAGCGTTGGCGGGAGCTCTGGAAACACCATATATTTT
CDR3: CSVGGSSGNTIYF

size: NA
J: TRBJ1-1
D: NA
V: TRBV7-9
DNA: TGTGCCAGCAGCAGGACGGAAGAAGCTTTCTTT
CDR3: CASSRTEEAFF

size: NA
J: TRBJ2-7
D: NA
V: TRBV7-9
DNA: TGTGCCAGCAGCTCCACAGTAGACTACGAGCAGTACTTC
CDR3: CASSSTVDYEQYF

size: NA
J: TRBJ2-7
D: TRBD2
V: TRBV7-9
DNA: TGTGCCAGCAGCTCGTCAGGGAGGGGAGGGTCCCACGAGCAGTACTTC
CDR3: CASSSSGRGGSHEQYF

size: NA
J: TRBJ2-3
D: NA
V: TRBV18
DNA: TGTGCCAGCTCACCATTTCAGGTGGGACGATCCGCGGATACGCAGTATTTT
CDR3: CASSPFQVGRSADTQYF

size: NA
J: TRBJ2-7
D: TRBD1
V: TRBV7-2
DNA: TGTGCCAGCAGCCCGGACAGGGTTCAAGAGCAGTACTTC
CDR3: CASSPDRVQEQYF

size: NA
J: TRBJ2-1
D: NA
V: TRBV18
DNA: TGTGCCAGCTCACCAGGGAGGTACAATGAGCAGTTCTTC
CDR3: CASSPGRYNEQFF

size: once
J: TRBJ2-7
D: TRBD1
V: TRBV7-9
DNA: TGTGCCAGCAGCCGCTACCGGGACAGGGTTGTTCACGAGCAGTACTTC
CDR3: CASSRYRDRVVHEQYF

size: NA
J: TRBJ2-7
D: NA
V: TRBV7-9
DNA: TGTGCCAGCAGCTCCACTAGTTACGAGCAGTACTTC
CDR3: CASSSTSYEQYF

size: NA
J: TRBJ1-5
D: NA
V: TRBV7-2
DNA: TGTGCCAGCAGCTTTTTAACAGGCATCAATCAGCCCCAGCATTTT
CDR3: CASSFLTGINQPQHF